This TCR beta chain originates from a study of a mutant IDH1 vaccine in newly diagnosed glioma. At the level of the study: Vaccination began 4-6 weeks post radiotherapy alone, or with temozolomide cycles.

The data were produced by immunoSEQ multiplex PCR, yet TCRdb's version contains in-frame clones alone and is incomplete. This sample has about 42,000 clones, with 65% to 90% found just once. The sample's time point: week 35, safety follow-up. Alongside topical imiquimod, each dose of vaccine comprised 300 ug of mutant IDH1 20-mer peptide. Every donor had a new WHO grade 3 or 4 astrocytoma that was IDH1-mutant, with loss of nuclear ATRX. Details on this clone: Its cognate antigen is unknown.

Germline CDR1 and CDR2: MNHNY and SVGAGI (reference sequence). The CDR3 is 15 residues long. The V end was cut by 8 bases, the J end by 0 bases, with 16 bases between. Specimen: PBMCs, collected from a glioma patient whose treatment included an IDH1 peptide vaccine. The chain combines TRBV6-6 with TRBJ1-2; perhaps TRBD1 as D (5 bases). This receptor was taken from a woman aged 45-60 years with glioma. CDR3 nucleotides: TGTGCCAGCCTGGGGGGGGGATCAGCTAACTATGGCTACACCTTC. Translated, it gives CASLGGGSANYGYTF.